A single sample gave rise to the 4 T cell receptor beta chains below, sequenced in a study of cytomegalovirus exposure and HLA in healthy donors. 60 Vbeta and 13 Jbeta primers were used in PCR. The assay was immunoSEQ multiplex PCR, and TCRdb's table has in-frame clones only and misses some. The table has under 200,000 clones, about 70% seen once. Material: PBMCs. The source is a young woman in good health and CMV-seronegative.

This sequence joins TRBV10-2 and TRBJ1-1; 7 nucleotides line up with TRBD1. CDR3 length equals 15 residues. Germline trimming cut 7 bases from V and 1 base from J; bases unmatched to any gene: 9. Germline V CDR1 and CDR2: WSHSY, SAAADI. The CDR3 region has the DNA TGCGCCAGCAAAATACGGGACAGTGGGAACACTGAAGCTTTCTTT. This codes for CASKIRDSGNTEAFF.

This clone was observed once. The chain carries TRBV6-1 and TRBJ1-5, with 8 bases aligning to TRBD1. The CDR3 contains 18 residues. Per germline, CDR1 MNHNS and CDR2 SASEGT. Unmatched junction bases numbered 10, after V lost 3 bases and J lost 0 bases. The CDR3 region is CASSDFRDRMDSNQPQHF. Written as DNA, the CDR3 is TGTGCCAGCAGTGATTTCCGGGACAGGATGGATAGCAATCAGCCCCAGCATTTT.

This chain uses TRBV7-6 with TRBJ2-1; a weak D match, TRBD2 (5 bases). Germline assignment: CDR1 SGHVS and CDR2 FNYEAQ. Trimming shortened V by 0 bases and J by 3 bases, and 9 bases separated the two germline ends. The length of the CDR3 is 15 residues. CDR3 protein: CASSLAPSFYNEQFF. CDR3 nucleotides: TGTGCCAGCAGCTTAGCGCCTAGCTTCTACAATGAGCAGTTCTTC.

The chain joins TRBV28 to TRBJ2-5; D unclear. The germline V gene encodes CDR1 MDHEN and CDR2 SYDVKM. Between the trimmed V and J ends, which lost 2 bases and 2 bases, there was a span of 9 bases. The CDR3 is made up of 14 amino acids. Here the CDR3 DNA reads TGTGCCAGCAGTTTAAGTCGGGTTCAAGAGACCCAGTACTTC. It codes for CASSLSRVQETQYF.